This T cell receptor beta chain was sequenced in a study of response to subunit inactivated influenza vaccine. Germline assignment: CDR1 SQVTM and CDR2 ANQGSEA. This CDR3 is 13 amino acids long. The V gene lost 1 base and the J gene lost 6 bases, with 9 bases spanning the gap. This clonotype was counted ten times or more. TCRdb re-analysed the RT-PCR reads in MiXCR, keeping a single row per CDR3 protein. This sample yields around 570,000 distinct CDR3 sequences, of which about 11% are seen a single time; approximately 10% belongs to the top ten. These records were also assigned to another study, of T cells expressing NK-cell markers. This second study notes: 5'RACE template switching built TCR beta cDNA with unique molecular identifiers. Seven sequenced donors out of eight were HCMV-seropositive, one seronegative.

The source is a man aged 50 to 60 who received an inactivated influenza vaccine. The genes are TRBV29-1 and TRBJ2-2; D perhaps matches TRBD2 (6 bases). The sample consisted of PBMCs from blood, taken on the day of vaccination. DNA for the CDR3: TGCAGCGTTGAAGGGGGGGTTGCCGGGGAGCTGTTTTTT. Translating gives CSVEGGVAGELFF.